The clone carrying this T cell receptor beta chain was seen only a few times. Its antigen is still unknown. This entry comes from a study of T-cell memory formation after mild COVID-19. Whole-study context: TCR clusters mostly belonged to single donors.

5'RACE with constant-segment primers yielded barcoded, UMI-tagged TCR alpha and TCR beta cDNA libraries. Via MiXCR, TCRdb re-called the 5' RACE reads, giving one row per CDR3 protein. The table lists 35,000 to 55,000 distinct CDR3 sequences, 8% to 10% of them singletons. General study results and limits: Contracting CD4+ clones sat mainly in CM and EM; CD8+ in EMRA. Memory from before infection featured some responding clones, which suggests cross-reactive memory joined.

The receptor was derived from an adult woman who had mild COVID-19 (a few samples of this study predate the infection). Cell type and time point are not known. The source material was PBMCs or a T cell subset sorted from them (not recorded which).

The chain's CDR3 is CSGGRINEQFF. In DNA form, the CDR3 reads TGTTCCGGGGGGCGTATCAATGAGCAGTTCTTC. The rearrangement links TRBV7-2 to TRBJ2-1, with D maybe TRBD2 (7 bases). The CDR3 contains 11 residues. The germline CDR1 and CDR2 sequences are SGHTA and FQGNSA.